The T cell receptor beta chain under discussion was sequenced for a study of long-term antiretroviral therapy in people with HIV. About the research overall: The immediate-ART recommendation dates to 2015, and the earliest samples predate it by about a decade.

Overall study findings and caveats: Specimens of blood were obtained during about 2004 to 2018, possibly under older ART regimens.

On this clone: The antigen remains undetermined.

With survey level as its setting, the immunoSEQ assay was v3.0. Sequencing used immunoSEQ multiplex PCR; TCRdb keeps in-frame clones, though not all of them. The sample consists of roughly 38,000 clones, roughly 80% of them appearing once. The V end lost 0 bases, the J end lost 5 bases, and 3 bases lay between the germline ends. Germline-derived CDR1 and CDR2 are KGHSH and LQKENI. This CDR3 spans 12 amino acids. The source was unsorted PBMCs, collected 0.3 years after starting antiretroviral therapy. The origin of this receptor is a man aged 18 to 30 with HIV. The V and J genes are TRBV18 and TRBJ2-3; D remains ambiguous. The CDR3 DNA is TGTGCCAGCTCACCACCTGGAGATACGCAGTATTTT. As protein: CASSPPGDTQYF.